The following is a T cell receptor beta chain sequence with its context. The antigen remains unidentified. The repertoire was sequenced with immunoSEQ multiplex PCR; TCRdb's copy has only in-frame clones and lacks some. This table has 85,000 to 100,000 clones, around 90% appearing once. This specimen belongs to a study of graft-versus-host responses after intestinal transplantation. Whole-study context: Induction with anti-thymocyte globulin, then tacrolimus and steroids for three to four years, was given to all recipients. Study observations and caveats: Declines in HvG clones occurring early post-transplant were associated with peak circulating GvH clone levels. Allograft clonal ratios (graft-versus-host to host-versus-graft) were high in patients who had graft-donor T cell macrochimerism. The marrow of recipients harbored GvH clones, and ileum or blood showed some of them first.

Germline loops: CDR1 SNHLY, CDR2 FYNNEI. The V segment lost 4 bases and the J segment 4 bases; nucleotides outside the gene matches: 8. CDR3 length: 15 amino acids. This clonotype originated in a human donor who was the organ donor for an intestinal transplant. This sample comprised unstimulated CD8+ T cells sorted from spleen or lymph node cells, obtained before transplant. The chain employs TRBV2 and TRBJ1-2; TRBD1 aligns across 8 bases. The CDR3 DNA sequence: TGTGCCAGCAGTGCTTTGGACAGGGCGGTCTATGGCTACACCTTC. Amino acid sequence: CASSALDRAVYGYTF.